One T cell receptor (beta chain) is described in this entry. What it binds is unknown. The data were taken from a study of identical twins. Study-wide findings and caveats: The study found excess low generation probability among twin-shared out-of-frame alpha sequences. Analyses of zero insertions could, in part, be confounded by invariant MAIT and iNKT cells.

TCRdb ran MiXCR on the 5' RACE reads and lists one entry per CDR3 protein. Among approximately 680,000 distinct CDR3 sequences listed, just over 7% were seen once. This CDR3 region has 15 residues. V lost 6 bases, J lost 3 bases, and 17 bases lay in between. Germline V gene lookup returns CDR1 ENHRY and CDR2 SYGVKD. The data were also submitted as part of a second study, on yellow fever vaccine responses in identical twins.

Sequenced input: PBMCs. The receptor was isolated from a young woman in good health. The V gene is TRBV10-3, the J gene TRBJ1-1; D is unresolved. The CDR3 sequence: CAISSQQQGDTEAFF. CDR3 bases: TGTGCCATCAGCTCACAACAGCAAGGAGACACTGAAGCTTTCTTT.